A selection of T cell receptor beta chains follows, all from one sample in a study of T cell changes during pregnancy in multiple sclerosis. Repertoires were generated with immunoSEQ multiplex PCR, while TCRdb's copy carries only in-frame clones and drops some. This table holds 85,000 to 100,000 clones, about 92% found once. The starting material was peripheral blood, obtained after pregnancy. The receptors come from a female donor with multiple sclerosis, enrolled in a pregnancy study. Each CDR3 is given with its conserved first and last residue. A D gene is named only where the DNA matches it firmly.

J gene	V gene	D gene	CDR3 protein
TRBJ1-3	TRBV4-3	NA	CASSQEGDRRNTIYF
TRBJ2-1	TRBV11-3	TRBD2	CASSLGSRGETYNEQFF
TRBJ1-2	TRBV6-5	TRBD1	CASSYSRQGLGGYTF
TRBJ1-1	TRBV18	NA	CASSPMDSYTEAFF
TRBJ1-5	TRBV2	NA	CASSVAPSNQPQHF
TRBJ1-2	TRBV5-6	TRBD1	CASSLGTAYGYTF
TRBJ2-3	TRBV5-1	NA	CASSGGTFPDGMKDTQYF
TRBJ2-1	TRBV29-1	TRBD2	CSVDFFRPSGRDEQFF
TRBJ2-3	TRBV2	TRBD2	CASPRQREYTDTQYF
TRBJ2-2	TRBV2	TRBD2	CASMSGTRTGELFF
TRBJ2-1	TRBV5-1	TRBD2	CASSVTSGSYNEQFF
TRBJ2-7	TRBV5-1	NA	CASSVDGSYSSYEQYF
TRBJ2-3	TRBV11-3	TRBD2	CASSSREGGDTQYF
TRBJ1-4	TRBV6-1	NA	CASSVGDEKLFF
TRBJ2-1	TRBV18	TRBD1	CASSPATGGHLGEQFF
TRBJ1-4	TRBV19	NA	CASSMAQSTNEKLFF
TRBJ2-2	TRBV5-4	TRBD2	CASSLPGGSVTGELFF
TRBJ1-1	TRBV5-1	TRBD1	CASRVGTENTEAFF
TRBJ1-6	TRBV6-5	TRBD1	CASSYMPGQGGSPLHF
TRBJ2-5	TRBV5-1	NA	CASSLGQGGTSQETQYF
TRBJ1-2	TRBV6-1	NA	CASSEVGGNGYTF
TRBJ1-2	TRBV10-3	TRBD1	CAISSGTGVANYGYTF
TRBJ1-2	TRBV11-2	TRBD1	CASSLVGTGGGYGYTF
TRBJ1-1	TRBV5-1	NA	CASSLSTGPGTEAFF
TRBJ1-4	TRBV19	NA	CASSRQANEKLFF
TRBJ2-5	TRBV7-7	TRBD1	CASSFRTGGLETQYF
TRBJ2-5	TRBV6-5	TRBD1	CASSYSGQGVWTQYF
TRBJ2-7	TRBV19	NA	CASSIDQGPYEQYF
TRBJ1-2	TRBV18	NA	CASSPSGDEGYTF
TRBJ2-2	TRBV10-3	NA	CAISEPAGLTGELFF
TRBJ1-2	TRBV7-8	NA	CASSLIPDSNYGYTF
TRBJ2-3	TRBV18	NA	CASSPAETSTDTQYF
TRBJ2-2	TRBV6-5	TRBD1	CASSRQGSLTGELFF
TRBJ1-2	TRBV13	NA	CASSRLMFSGGDYGYTF
TRBJ2-2	TRBV5-1	TRBD1	CASSRTGDNTGELFF
TRBJ1-3	TRBV9	NA	CASSPLGANGNTIYF
TRBJ1-1	TRBV6-6	NA	CASSYSRDSNTEAFF
TRBJ2-3	TRBV30	NA	CAWTESTDTQYF
TRBJ2-1	TRBV4-2	NA	CASSQDHTSSYNEQFF
TRBJ1-1	TRBV6-1	NA	CASSEPGLNTEAFF
TRBJ2-6	TRBV5-1	NA	CASRSDSGGANVLTF
TRBJ2-7	TRBV19	TRBD1	CASSLRDRGLEQYF
TRBJ1-3	TRBV10-3	TRBD1	CAITSGTDAGNTIYF
TRBJ1-2	TRBV12-5	TRBD1	CASGLGDRGGYTF
TRBJ2-3	TRBV7-9	NA	CASSRKGSTGTDTQYF
TRBJ1-1	TRBV27	NA	CASSFNTGTPEAFF
TRBJ2-7	TRBV7-9	TRBD2	CASSLALSGGTSEQYF
TRBJ1-2	TRBV18	NA	CASSPSYGYTF
TRBJ2-3	TRBV7-3	NA	CASSLLGGASDTQYF
TRBJ1-4	TRBV19	NA	CASSIGGGLDSNEKLFF
TRBJ2-7	TRBV19	NA	CASSNWGRGSYEQYF
TRBJ1-6	TRBV7-9	TRBD1	CASSSTGTGHSPLHF
TRBJ2-7	TRBV6-5	NA	CASSYEEGYEQYF
TRBJ2-1	TRBV5-1	TRBD2	CASSPLAGGNNEQFF
TRBJ1-1	TRBV15	NA	CATRHDQNTEAFF
TRBJ1-3	TRBV7-2	NA	CASSPQVWSGNTIYF
TRBJ2-3	TRBV6-4	TRBD2	CASRLAVGTDTQYF
TRBJ1-6	TRBV30	NA	CAWSQVQSPLHF
TRBJ2-2	TRBV6-5	TRBD2	CASSLAGGGTGELFF
TRBJ1-1	TRBV12-5	NA	CASAPGAGNTEAFF